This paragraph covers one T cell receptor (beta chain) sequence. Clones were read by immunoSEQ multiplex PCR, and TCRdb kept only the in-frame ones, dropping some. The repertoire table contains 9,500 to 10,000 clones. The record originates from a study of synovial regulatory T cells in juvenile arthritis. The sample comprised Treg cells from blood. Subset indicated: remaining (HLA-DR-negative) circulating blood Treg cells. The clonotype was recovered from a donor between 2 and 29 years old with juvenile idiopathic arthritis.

CDR3 loop: CASSVAGFTDTQYF. The chain is built from TRBV6-4 and TRBJ2-3; absent DNA, TCRdb's TRBD2 call cannot be checked. The CDR3 is made up of 14 amino acids. The DNA is unrecorded. Germline CDR1 MRHNA, CDR2 SNTAGT.